A selection of T cell receptor beta chains follows, all from one sample in a study of blood T cells in healthy people across ages. TCRdb re-called the 5' RACE reads with MiXCR, one entry per CDR3 protein. There are 1.5 million to 2 million distinct CDR3 sequences in the sample; 28% occur only once, and around 7.7% lies in the top ten. Input material: blood. The receptors here all came from a woman in her 30s in good health. CDR3s include the opening cysteine and the closing phenylalanine or tryptophan. A D gene is named only where the DNA matches it firmly. Clone size appears in some rows only: once, few, many, or a class for an expanded clone.

TRBJ2-5	.	few	TRBV2	TGTGCCAGCACCGGACCAGGGACCCAGTACTTC	CASTGPGTQYF
TRBJ1-4	.	many	TRBV12-3/TRBV12-4	TGTGCCAGCAGTCCCGACAGGACTAATGAAAAACTGTTTTTT	CASSPDRTNEKLFF
TRBJ1-2	.	.	TRBV5-1	TGCGCCAGCAGCCCAGGATCCGGGGGCAGTGGCTACACCTTC	CASSPGSGGSGYTF
TRBJ2-1	TRBD2	few	TRBV9	TGTGCCAGCAGCGACCAGGGACTAGCGGGGAGCTCCTACAATGAGCAGTTCTTC	CASSDQGLAGSSYNEQFF
TRBJ2-3	.	.	TRBV5-4	TGTGCCAGCACACTCTATTCCACGGGGGCAGATACGCAGTATTTT	CASTLYSTGADTQYF
TRBJ2-7	TRBD1	.	TRBV5-1	TGCGCCAGCAGATATGGACAGGAACCTGGATACGAGCAGTACTTC	CASRYGQEPGYEQYF
TRBJ2-1	.	many	TRBV5-5	TGTGCCAGCAGCTTGGACGCGAGAGATGAGCAGTTCTTC	CASSLDARDEQFF
TRBJ2-1	.	many	TRBV7-2	TGTGCCAGCAGCACCCCGCCCTCCTACAATGAGCAGTTCTTC	CASSTPPSYNEQFF
TRBJ2-3	TRBD1	few	TRBV5-1	TGCGCCAGCAGCTTTCCGGGACAGGGAGATGGTACGCAGTATTTT	CASSFPGQGDGTQYF
TRBJ2-3	.	few	TRBV5-1	TGCGCCAGCAGCCCTCGCCCTACTGGTTCCTCCACAGATACGCAGTATTTT	CASSPRPTGSSTDTQYF
TRBJ1-2	TRBD1	.	TRBV4-1	TGCGCCAGCAGCCAACCGGACAGGGGGGGGATTTATGGCTACACCTTC	CASSQPDRGGIYGYTF
TRBJ2-7	.	.	TRBV6-1	TGTGCCAGCAGTGAAGAGACCCCGAGCTCCTACGAGCAGTACTTC	CASSEETPSSYEQYF
TRBJ2-7	.	many	TRBV29-1	TGCAGCGTTGAAGCCAACAGTTACGAGCAGTACTTC	CSVEANSYEQYF
TRBJ1-3	.	.	TRBV28	TGTGCCAGCAGTTTCACCGTAACTGGAAACACCATATATTTT	CASSFTVTGNTIYF
TRBJ2-7	.	.	TRBV25-1	TGTGCCAGCAGTGAATGGGACACCTCCTACGAGCAGTACTTC	CASSEWDTSYEQYF
TRBJ2-3	.	few	TRBV27	TGTGCCAGCAGTACGTACATTGAAACTAGCACAGATACGCAGTATTTT	CASSTYIETSTDTQYF
TRBJ2-1	.	.	TRBV21-1	TGTGCCAGCTGGGCGGGAGGGCCGTATGAGCAGTTCTTC	CASWAGGPYEQFF
TRBJ2-7	TRBD2	many	TRBV5-1	TGCGCCAGCAGCTTGGTAGTAGCGGGACCTTCCTACGAGCAGTACTTC	CASSLVVAGPSYEQYF
TRBJ2-3	.	.	TRBV27	TGTGCCAGCAGTTTCAATGGTTGGGGGGCGGCAGGTACGCAGTATTTT	CASSFNGWGAAGTQYF
TRBJ2-1	TRBD1	.	TRBV12-5	TGTGCTCGTCCGGGACAGTACAATGAGCAGTTCTTC	CARPGQYNEQFF
TRBJ2-7	TRBD1	few	TRBV18	TGTGCCAGCTCCCCAGGACAGGGGACCCCCTACGAGCAGTACTTC	CASSPGQGTPYEQYF
TRBJ2-5	.	many	TRBV11-2	TGTGCCAGCAGCCACCCGGGGCCAAGGGAGACCCAGTACTTC	CASSHPGPRETQYF
TRBJ1-6	.	many	TRBV12-3/TRBV12-4	TGTGCCAGCAGGACGGGGACGGGAAATTCACCCCTCCACTTT	CASRTGTGNSPLHF
TRBJ2-4	.	few	TRBV19	TGTGCCGGAATACCGAGACCCCCCGAGAACATTCAGTACTTC	CAGIPRPPENIQYF
TRBJ2-4	.	few	TRBV28	TGTACCAGCAGTTTATTCTCCCACGACCCGCAGTACTTC	CTSSLFSHDPQYF
TRBJ2-1	.	few	TRBV20-1	TGCAGTGCTAGTGCACAGGTAGGGAGCTCCTACAATGAGCAGTTCTTC	CSASAQVGSSYNEQFF
TRBJ2-5	.	.	TRBV5-1	TGCGCCAGCAGCTCCCACGCACAGCAGTACTTC	CASSSHAQQYF
TRBJ2-6	.	.	TRBV4-1	TGCGCCAGCAGCGAAAGTGGAGGGGTTACCTTCTCTGGGGCCAACGTCCTGACTTTC	CASSESGGVTFSGANVLTF
TRBJ2-1	.	few	TRBV6-5	TGTGCCAGCAGTTACTCGCCGGGCCCCTACAATGAGCAGTTCTTC	CASSYSPGPYNEQFF
TRBJ1-2	.	few	TRBV6-5	TGTGCCAGCAGTTACTCCAGGGCCCTCTATGGCTACACCTTC	CASSYSRALYGYTF
TRBJ1-2	.	few	TRBV20-1	TGCAGTGCTAGCGCCGGGACCCGACATGGCTACACCTTC	CSASAGTRHGYTF
TRBJ1-2	.	many	TRBV20-1	TGCAGTGCTAGAGATGATGGCCGGGGGCGAGGCTACACCTTC	CSARDDGRGRGYTF